This T cell receptor beta chain appears in the sequencing data of a study of CD4 and CD8 cells across lung adenocarcinoma regions. Trimming stripped 0 bases from V and 16 bases from J, with 18 bases between. This CDR3 contains 14 residues. CDR1 is MGHRA and CDR2 is YSYEKL in the germline V gene. Donors had localized lung adenocarcinoma, a non-small cell lung cancer. MiXCR was run by TCRdb on the PCR reads, yielding one entry per CDR3 protein. The sample contains some 25,000 distinct CDR3 sequences, 50% to 55% of which appear only once. The specimen sequenced was CD8+ T cells from the center of a lung tumor. This chain joins TRBV4-1 and TRBJ2-2; no reliable D call. This sequence was found in a male donor with lung adenocarcinoma. The CD4 and CD8 labels of this study may be unreliable. CDR3 coding DNA: TGCGCCAGCAGCCAAGACAGGACGGCCGGTACGCAGTTTTTT. The encoded protein is CASSQDRTAGTQFF.